This is a list of T cell receptor beta chains from one sample in a study of Ad26.COV2.S vaccination and SARS-CoV-2 variants. The data were produced by immunoSEQ multiplex PCR, yet TCRdb's version contains in-frame clones alone and is incomplete. Of approximately 300,000 clones listed, approximately 80% are singletons. This material consisted of peripheral blood, taken in a trial of Ad26.COV2.S vaccine versus placebo. These receptors originate from a person aged 18-60 years who received the Ad26.COV2.S COVID-19 vaccine or a placebo. Each CDR3 is given with its conserved first and last residue. Rows give clone size only sometimes, using once, few, many, or a class for an expanded clone.

V gene: TRBV2; clone size: -; CDR3 length: 12; J gene: TRBJ2-3; CDR3 protein: CASSEVADTQYF
V gene: TRBV29-1; clone size: few; CDR3 length: 14; J gene: TRBJ2-2; CDR3 protein: CSAPGSQNTGELFF
V gene: TRBV28; clone size: once; CDR3 length: 17; J gene: TRBJ2-7; CDR3 protein: CASISGGTGGDSYEQYF
V gene: TRBV7-2; clone size: -; CDR3 length: 15; J gene: TRBJ2-7; CDR3 protein: CASSLVTSKVDEQYF
V gene: TRBV19; clone size: -; CDR3 length: 12; J gene: TRBJ1-5; CDR3 protein: CASSIWNQPQHF
V gene: TRBV3-1/TRBV3-2; clone size: -; CDR3 length: 15; J gene: TRBJ1-6; CDR3 protein: CASSQGMGINSPLHF
V gene: TRBV7-9; clone size: -; CDR3 length: 14; J gene: TRBJ2-2; CDR3 protein: CASSLDRTHGELFF
V gene: TRBV6-5; clone size: -; CDR3 length: 14; J gene: TRBJ1-4; CDR3 protein: CASSLSRQGTKLFF
V gene: TRBV5-4; clone size: -; CDR3 length: 15; J gene: TRBJ2-7; CDR3 protein: CASSLERGGRYEQYF
V gene: TRBV19; clone size: -; CDR3 length: 15; J gene: TRBJ2-7; CDR3 protein: CASSIYTGSSHEQYF
V gene: TRBV6-1; clone size: -; CDR3 length: 17; J gene: TRBJ1-2; CDR3 protein: CASSGRFGQGGKYGYTF
V gene: TRBV7-8; clone size: -; CDR3 length: 14; J gene: TRBJ1-2; CDR3 protein: CASSLGRGSTSYTF
V gene: TRBV5-5; clone size: few; CDR3 length: 16; J gene: TRBJ2-2; CDR3 protein: CASSLRPGTNTGELFF
V gene: TRBV10-3; clone size: -; CDR3 length: 18; J gene: TRBJ2-1; CDR3 protein: CAIWGGTSGTLALNEQFF
V gene: TRBV7-9; clone size: -; CDR3 length: 16; J gene: TRBJ2-1; CDR3 protein: CASSSLAGSSYNEQFF
V gene: TRBV2; clone size: -; CDR3 length: 15; J gene: TRBJ1-3; CDR3 protein: CASSSGRAAGNTIYF
V gene: TRBV28; clone size: -; CDR3 length: 15; J gene: TRBJ1-5; CDR3 protein: CASSSTGYSNQPQHF
V gene: TRBV30; clone size: -; CDR3 length: 18; J gene: TRBJ2-2; CDR3 protein: CAWSAMPGRTTNTGELFF
V gene: TRBV7-3; clone size: -; CDR3 length: 13; J gene: TRBJ2-1; CDR3 protein: CASSSTQGGEQFF
V gene: TRBV6-5; clone size: -; CDR3 length: 12; J gene: TRBJ1-2; CDR3 protein: CASQEDPYGYTF
V gene: TRBV11-3; clone size: -; CDR3 length: 13; J gene: TRBJ1-2; CDR3 protein: CASSSQGFSGYTF
V gene: TRBV11-2; clone size: -; CDR3 length: 15; J gene: TRBJ2-1; CDR3 protein: CASSPTSVTYNEQFF
V gene: TRBV19; clone size: -; CDR3 length: 13; J gene: TRBJ1-5; CDR3 protein: CASSNGKDQPQHF
V gene: TRBV4-2; clone size: few; CDR3 length: 15; J gene: TRBJ1-1; CDR3 protein: CASSQERVGVTEAFF
V gene: TRBV25-1; clone size: -; CDR3 length: 13; J gene: TRBJ1-2; CDR3 protein: CASSQSTVYGYTF
V gene: TRBV6-2/TRBV6-3; clone size: -; CDR3 length: 16; J gene: TRBJ2-5; CDR3 protein: CASSYRTRQGSSAQYF
V gene: TRBV7-3; clone size: -; CDR3 length: 16; J gene: TRBJ2-5; CDR3 protein: CASSPGGLAGYETQYF
V gene: TRBV4-1; clone size: -; CDR3 length: 15; J gene: TRBJ2-3; CDR3 protein: CASSLGLAGSDTQYF
V gene: TRBV19; clone size: -; CDR3 length: 15; J gene: TRBJ1-5; CDR3 protein: CASSIAADSNQPQHF
V gene: TRBV28; clone size: -; CDR3 length: 17; J gene: TRBJ1-5; CDR3 protein: CASSPWTGSHSNQPQHF
V gene: TRBV20-1; clone size: -; CDR3 length: 11; J gene: TRBJ2-5; CDR3 protein: CSARGQETQYF
V gene: TRBV9; clone size: -; CDR3 length: 13; J gene: TRBJ1-2; CDR3 protein: CASSAQGGSGYTF
V gene: TRBV5-1; clone size: -; CDR3 length: 17; J gene: TRBJ1-2; CDR3 protein: CASSLSGSWDRAGGYTF
V gene: TRBV2; clone size: -; CDR3 length: 14; J gene: TRBJ2-2; CDR3 protein: CASTRGHNTGELFF
V gene: TRBV7-2; clone size: -; CDR3 length: 18; J gene: TRBJ2-5; CDR3 protein: CASSANFMDGDRQETQYF
V gene: TRBV7-3; clone size: -; CDR3 length: 13; J gene: TRBJ2-3; CDR3 protein: CASSLGSTDTQYF
V gene: TRBV19; clone size: -; CDR3 length: 15; J gene: TRBJ1-5; CDR3 protein: CASSPDPTGVQPQHF
V gene: TRBV4-1; clone size: once; CDR3 length: 14; J gene: TRBJ1-4; CDR3 protein: CASAKGTKDEKLFF
V gene: TRBV2; clone size: -; CDR3 length: 17; J gene: TRBJ2-2; CDR3 protein: CASTPGLAGASTGELFF
V gene: TRBV7-2; clone size: -; CDR3 length: 16; J gene: TRBJ2-3; CDR3 protein: CASSPPSGGFTDTQYF
V gene: TRBV27; clone size: -; CDR3 length: 17; J gene: TRBJ2-7; CDR3 protein: CASSIRRTGRGSYEQYF
V gene: TRBV12-5; clone size: once; CDR3 length: 14; J gene: TRBJ2-3; CDR3 protein: CASGPGQGPDTQYF
V gene: TRBV4-1; clone size: -; CDR3 length: 16; J gene: TRBJ2-1; CDR3 protein: CASSLLDRGLYNEQFF
V gene: TRBV28; clone size: -; CDR3 length: 17; J gene: TRBJ2-3; CDR3 protein: CASIPFGAGGQGDTQYF
V gene: TRBV3-1/TRBV3-2; clone size: -; CDR3 length: 19; J gene: TRBJ2-5; CDR3 protein: CASSQPGLAGAVPGKTQYF
V gene: TRBV6-6; clone size: -; CDR3 length: 16; J gene: TRBJ2-7; CDR3 protein: CASSSLDRGVLHEQYF
V gene: TRBV5-1; clone size: -; CDR3 length: 16; J gene: TRBJ1-5; CDR3 protein: CASSLGPRESNQPQHF
V gene: TRBV5-4; clone size: few; CDR3 length: 14; J gene: TRBJ2-7; CDR3 protein: CASSLRGEGSEQYF
V gene: TRBV24-1; clone size: -; CDR3 length: 15; J gene: TRBJ2-7; CDR3 protein: CATSEPGTGKDEQYF
V gene: TRBV5-1; clone size: -; CDR3 length: 14; J gene: TRBJ1-6; CDR3 protein: CASSWTGNNSPLHF
V gene: TRBV3-1/TRBV3-2; clone size: -; CDR3 length: 15; J gene: TRBJ1-1; CDR3 protein: CASSQMGAQGTEAFF